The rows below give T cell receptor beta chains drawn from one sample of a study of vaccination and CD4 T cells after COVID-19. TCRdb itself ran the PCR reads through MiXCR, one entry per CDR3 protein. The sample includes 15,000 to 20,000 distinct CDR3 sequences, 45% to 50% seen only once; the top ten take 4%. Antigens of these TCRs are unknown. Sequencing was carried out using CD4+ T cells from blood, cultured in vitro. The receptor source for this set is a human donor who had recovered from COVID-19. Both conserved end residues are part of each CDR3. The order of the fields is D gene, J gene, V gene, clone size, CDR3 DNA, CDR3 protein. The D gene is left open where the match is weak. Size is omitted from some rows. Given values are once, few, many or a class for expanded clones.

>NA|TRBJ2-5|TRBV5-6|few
TGTGCCAGCAGCTTGGTTGGGACCACCGGGACCCAGTACTTC
CASSLVGTTGTQYF
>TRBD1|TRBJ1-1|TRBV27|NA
TGTGCCAGCAGGGGTACTGGCCAGGGGGCCTGGGCTGAAGCTTTCTTT
CASRGTGQGAWAEAFF
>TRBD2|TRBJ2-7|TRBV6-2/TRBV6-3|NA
TGTGCCAGCAGTCCCCTTCTAGCGGGGGGCTACGAGCAGTACTTC
CASSPLLAGGYEQYF
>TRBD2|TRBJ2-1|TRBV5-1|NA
TGCGCCAGCAGCGACCCGGGAGCGGGGAATGAGCAGTTCTTC
CASSDPGAGNEQFF
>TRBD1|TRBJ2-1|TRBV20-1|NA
TGCAGTGCTGACAGGGACGGGAATGAGCAGTTCTTC
CSADRDGNEQFF
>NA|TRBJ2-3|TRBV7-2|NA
TGTGCCAGCAGCTTAGAGCCCATTAATGGAGATACGCAGTATTTT
CASSLEPINGDTQYF
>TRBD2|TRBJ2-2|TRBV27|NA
TGTGCCAGCAGTTTCCTGGGACTAGCGGGAGGGCGACGCACCGGGGAGCTGTTTTTT
CASSFLGLAGGRRTGELFF
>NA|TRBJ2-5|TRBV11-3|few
TGTGCCAGCAGCTTGGGGGTCCAAGAGACCCAGTACTTC
CASSLGVQETQYF
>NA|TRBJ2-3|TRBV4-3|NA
TGCGCCAGCAGCCACCTCCGGGGAGATACGCAGTATTTT
CASSHLRGDTQYF
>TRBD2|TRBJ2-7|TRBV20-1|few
TGCAGTGCTAGAGCGGTCGCCGCTAGCGGGACCGACGAGCAGTACTTC
CSARAVAASGTDEQYF
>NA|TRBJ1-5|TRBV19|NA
TGTGCCAGTGTTGGGGTACCTAGCAATCAGCCCCAGCATTTT
CASVGVPSNQPQHF
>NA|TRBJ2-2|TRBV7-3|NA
TGTGCCAGCAGCACGGGACAAATGAACACCGGGGAGCTGTTTTTT
CASSTGQMNTGELFF
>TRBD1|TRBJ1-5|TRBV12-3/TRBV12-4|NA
TGTGCCAGCAGCCGGGACAGCGTAGGGCAGCCCCAGCATTTT
CASSRDSVGQPQHF
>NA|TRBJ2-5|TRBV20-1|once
TGCAGTGCTAGTAGGGAGCGGAACTTCCAAGAGACCCAGTACTTC
CSASRERNFQETQYF
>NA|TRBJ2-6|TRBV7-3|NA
TGTGCCAGCAGCTTAAGGAGTGGGGCCAACGTCCTGACTTTC
CASSLRSGANVLTF
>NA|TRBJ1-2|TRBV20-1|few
TGCAGTGCTAAGGGCCTGCAGCCCTATGGCTACACCTTC
CSAKGLQPYGYTF
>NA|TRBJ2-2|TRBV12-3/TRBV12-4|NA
TGTGCCAGCCCTCCCGGGTCCACCTTTAATGCGAACACCGGGGAGCTGTTTTTT
CASPPGSTFNANTGELFF
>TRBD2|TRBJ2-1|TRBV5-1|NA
TGCGCCAGCAGCTTGACGCTAGCGGGAAATAATGAGCAGTTCTTC
CASSLTLAGNNEQFF
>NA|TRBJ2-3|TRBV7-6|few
TGTGCCAGCAGCTTAGTAGGCGGCACAGATACGCAGTATTTT
CASSLVGGTDTQYF
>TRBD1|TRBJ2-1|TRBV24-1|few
TGTGCCACCAGTGATTCCGGGACAGGGGCCTACAATGAGCAGTTCTTC
CATSDSGTGAYNEQFF
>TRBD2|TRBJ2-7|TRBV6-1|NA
TGTGCCAGCAGGACGGGACTAGCGGGAAATCGGGACGAGCAGTACTTC
CASRTGLAGNRDEQYF
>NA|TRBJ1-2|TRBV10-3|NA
TGTGCCACCGGTCAGGGGCTAGCTAACTATGGCTACACCTTC
CATGQGLANYGYTF
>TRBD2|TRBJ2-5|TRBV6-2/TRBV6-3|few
TGTGCCAGCAGTTACGGACTAGCGGGGGAGACCCAGTACTTC
CASSYGLAGETQYF
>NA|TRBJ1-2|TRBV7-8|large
TGTGCCAGCAGCTTTAGGGAGGGCGGGTATGGCTACACCTTC
CASSFREGGYGYTF
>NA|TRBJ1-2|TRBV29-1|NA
TGCAGCGTTGAAGAGGGCTTGAACTATGGCTACACCTTC
CSVEEGLNYGYTF
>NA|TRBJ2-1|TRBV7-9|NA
TGTGCCAGCAGCGCCCGCTATGAGCAGTTCTTC
CASSARYEQFF
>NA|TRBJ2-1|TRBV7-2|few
TGTGCCAGCAGCTATGATAATGAGCAGTTCTTC
CASSYDNEQFF
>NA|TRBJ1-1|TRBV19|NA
TGTGCCAGTAGTATATCCCTTTATGAGACTGAAGCTTTCTTT
CASSISLYETEAFF
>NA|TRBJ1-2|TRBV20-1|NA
TGCAGTGCTAGAAGGAGCGGGTCTACGGGGTATGGCTACACCTTC
CSARRSGSTGYGYTF
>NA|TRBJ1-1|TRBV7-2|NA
TGTGCCAGCAGCTTAGCGCGTGGCACTGAAGCTTTCTTT
CASSLARGTEAFF
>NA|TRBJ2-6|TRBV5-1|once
TGCGCCAGCAGCTTGGAGGGGACAATGAGCTCTGGGGCCAACGTCCTGACTTTC
CASSLEGTMSSGANVLTF
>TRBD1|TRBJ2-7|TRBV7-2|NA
TGTGCCAGCAGCTTGGACAGGGGGCGCGAGCAGTACTTC
CASSLDRGREQYF
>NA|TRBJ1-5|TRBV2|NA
TGTGCCAGCGCGGGTCGCCTCTTTCAGCCCCAGCATTTT
CASAGRLFQPQHF
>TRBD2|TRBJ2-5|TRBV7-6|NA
TGTGCCAGCAGCCTGCCGACTAGCCCCCAAGCGGAGACCCAGTACTTC
CASSLPTSPQAETQYF
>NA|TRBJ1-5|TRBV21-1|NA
TGTGCCAGCATCCCGGGCCAGCCCCAGCATTTT
CASIPGQPQHF
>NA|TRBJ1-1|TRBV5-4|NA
TGTGCCAGCAGCTTGGCCGCAGGAGGAACTGAAGCTTTCTTT
CASSLAAGGTEAFF